A single sample is the source of the 9 T cell receptor beta chains below, sequenced in a study of Graves' ophthalmopathy and Graves' hyperthyroidism. For repertoire sequencing, the TCR beta CDR3 regions were amplified from RNA transcripts. The first-round RT-PCR employed HTBI primers together with the Qiagen OneStep RT-PCR kit. A multiplex PCR was then performed as the second round. TCRdb re-derived calls from the multiplex PCR reads in MiXCR, one entry per CDR3 protein. Of about 550,000 distinct CDR3 sequences in the sample, under 45% were seen once. The sample comprised peripheral blood or thyroid tissue (not recorded which). The receptors come from an adult man with Graves' hyperthyroidism.

In the case of this clonotype: A much larger clone lies one base from this, so it may be a read error. V usage is TRBV2 and J usage is TRBJ1-1; 7 bases fit TRBD1. Per germline, CDR1 SNHLY and CDR2 FYNNEI. This CDR3 comprises 11 residues. V was pared by 10 bases and J by 7 bases, with 6 bases of the junction left unmatched. CDR3 loop: CATIGTVEAFF. The CDR3 DNA is TGTGCCACTATAGGGACAGTTGAAGCTTTCTTT. Based on the CDR3 plus reference TRBV2 and TRBJ1-1, the full variable domain is EPEVTQTPSHQVTQMGQEVILRCVPISNHLYFYWYRQILGQKVEFLVSFYNNEISEKSEIFDDQFSVERPDGSNFTLKIRSTKLEDSAMYFCATIGTVEAFFGQGTRLTVV.

The rearrangement uses TRBV5-1 and TRBJ2-2, with D possibly TRBD2 on 5 matching bases. The ends were cut back, 4 bases at V and 5 bases at J, with 12 bases in the middle. The CDR3 is 14 residues long. Germline V gene sequence: CDR1 SGHRS, CDR2 YFSETQ. CDR3 in DNA: TGCGCCAGCAGCCCCGGAGCGGATACCGGGGAGCTGTTTTTT. The encoded protein is CASSPGADTGELFF.

At least ten counts were recorded for this clonotype. The V gene is TRBV5-8, the J gene TRBJ2-5; 9 bases fit TRBD2. V trimming: 0 bases; J trimming: 1 base; junction bases outside the gene matches: 4. The CDR3 covers 16 residues. Per germline, CDR1 SGHTS and CDR2 YDEGEE. The chain's CDR3 is CASSLDSGGIQETQYF. Written as DNA, the CDR3 is TGTGCCAGCAGCTTGGACAGCGGGGGGATCCAAGAGACCCAGTACTTC.

This rearrangement joins TRBV2 to TRBJ1-5; D may be TRBD1 (6 bases). Germline V gene sequence: CDR1 SNHLY, CDR2 FYNNEI. The CDR3 spans 14 residues. Trimming removed 2 bases from V and 11 bases from J, with 16 bases in between. Written as DNA, the CDR3 is TGTGCCAGCAGTGAACTGGCAGGGGAAGAGACCCAGCATTTT. It codes for CASSELAGEETQHF.

The chain carries TRBV20-1 and TRBJ2-5; D uncertain. The V gene's germline CDR1 is DFQATT and CDR2 SNEGSKA (reference sequence). V shed 3 bases and J shed 4 bases, with 18 bases lying between them. The CDR3 sequence is 15 residues long. CDR3 in DNA: TGCAGTGCTAGCCCCCCCGGCCGAAGCCGAGAGACCCAGTACTTC. This encodes CSASPPGRSRETQYF.

As to this clonotype: One junction end does not reproduce the germline sequence, and a read error may be involved. The chain uses TRBV7-9 and TRBJ2-2, with D tentatively TRBD2 (6 bases). The CDR3 runs to 10 residues. Per the germline V gene, CDR1 is SEHNR and CDR2 is FQNEAQ (reference sequence). CDR3 region: CASSLAPEGW. Here the CDR3 DNA reads TGTGCCAGCAGCTTAGCCCCGGAGGGTTGG.

This clonotype came up many times. The chain links TRBV14 to TRBJ2-5; 10 bases fit TRBD1. Germline CDR1 is SGHDN and CDR2 is FVKESK. Losses at the gene ends were 4 bases for V and 5 bases for J; bases not matched to a gene: 4. The CDR3 loop spans 14 amino acids. The CDR3 nucleotides are TGTGCCAGCAGCCGGACAGGGGGTCGGGAGACCCAGTACTTC. This codes for CASSRTGGRETQYF.

In its sample, this clonotype was seen many times. The V and J genes are TRBV4-1 and TRBJ2-5; maybe TRBD2 (5 bases). Trimming cost V 4 bases and J 5 bases, with 23 bases left between them. Germline loops: CDR1 MGHRA, CDR2 YSYEKL. This CDR3 spans 17 amino acids. Here the CDR3 DNA reads TGCGCCAGCAGCCGACTATTACAGTCCGGGCTAGGGGAGACCCAGTACTTC. It codes for CASSRLLQSGLGETQYF.

This clonotype was counted ten times or more. The chain employs TRBV12-3 or TRBV12-4 and TRBJ1-1; TRBD1 agrees at 8 bases. V lost 3 bases to trimming and J lost 0 bases; unmatched junction nucleotides: 3. CDR3 length equals 15 residues. CDR3 sequence: CASSFRQGMNTEAFF. In DNA, the CDR3 is TGTGCCAGCAGTTTTAGACAGGGGATGAACACTGAAGCTTTCTTT.